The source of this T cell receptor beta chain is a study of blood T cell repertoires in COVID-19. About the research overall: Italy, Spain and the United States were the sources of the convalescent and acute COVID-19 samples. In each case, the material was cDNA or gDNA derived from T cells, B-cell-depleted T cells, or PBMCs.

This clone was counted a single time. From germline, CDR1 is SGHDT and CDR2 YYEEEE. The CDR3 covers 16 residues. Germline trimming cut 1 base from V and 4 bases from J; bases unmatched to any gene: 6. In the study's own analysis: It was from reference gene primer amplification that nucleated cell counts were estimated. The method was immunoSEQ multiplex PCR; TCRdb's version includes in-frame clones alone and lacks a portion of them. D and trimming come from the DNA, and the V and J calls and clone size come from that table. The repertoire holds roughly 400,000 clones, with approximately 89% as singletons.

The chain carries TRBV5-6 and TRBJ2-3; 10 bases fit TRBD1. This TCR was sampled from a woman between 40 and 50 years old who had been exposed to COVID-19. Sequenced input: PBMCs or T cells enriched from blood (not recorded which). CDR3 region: CASSLTGQGIADTQYF. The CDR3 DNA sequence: TGTGCCAGCAGCTTGACGGGACAGGGGATCGCAGATACGCAGTATTTT.